This T cell receptor beta chain is from a study of a mutant IDH1 vaccine in newly diagnosed glioma (dated by TCRdb to the early 2020s). Context from the whole study: Patients received eight vaccinations in weeks 1, 3, 5, 7, 11, 15, 19 and 23, corresponding to visits V03 through V10. Vaccination began 4-6 weeks after radiotherapy alone, or alongside temozolomide cycles in the chemotherapy-containing groups. Of the approximately 34 treated patients, around 60% were male and roughly 40% were female, and a mean age of roughly 40 years was recorded. Before enrollment, patients had received standard therapy of radiotherapy alone, temozolomide alone, or radiochemotherapy with temozolomide; most received the combination. Six visits were used for peripheral blood collection: V03 (baseline), V05, V07, V10, V12 and V13. Longitudinal TCRB deep sequencing was done for some 26 treated patients, wherever samples were available for exploratory analyses.

In regard to this clone: The antigen it binds to is not known. No quality values exist for individual bases; no much larger clone is one base distant.

Results the study describes overall, beyond this receptor: Immune responses induced by the vaccine were seen in more than 85% of patients across multiple MHC alleles. Availability determined which PBMC samples were chosen for TCRB deep sequencing. The authors stated that sample limitations prevented analyses of patient blood samples from being reproduced. Pseudoprogression seemed to be unrelated to changes in the top peripheral T cell clonotypes found by TCRB sequencing.

Inclusive of the bounding cysteine and phenylalanine, the CDR3 is 16 residues long. Only CDR3 DNA is held: 48 bases, read in frame from base 1. Explained via the paper, the time point label denotes: week 5, during vaccination. Every vaccine dose consisted of 300 ug of a 20-mer mutant IDH1 peptide in Montanide, administered subcutaneously together with topical imiquimod. All donors had newly diagnosed IDH1-mutant astrocytomas of WHO grade 3 or 4 that showed loss of nuclear ATRX. The samples were drawn from NOA16, a multicentre, single-arm, open-label phase I trial in Germany that tested a mutant IDH1 peptide vaccine in humans for the first time. Genomic DNA for TCRB sequencing was isolated from EDTA blood with the DNeasy Blood and Tissue Kit. Library generation was performed with the immunoSEQ multiplex PCR assay. The hsTCRB Kit was used according to the manufacturer's protocol to amplify rearranged TCR beta chain sequences. TCRB libraries were sequenced on an Illumina MiSeq. In the source study's methods: The proprietary platform of the kit vendor was used for demultiplexing, trimming and gene mapping. TCRdb holds this immuneACCESS table with in-frame rearrangements only. Some clones are missing; in checked studies, unresolved V genes explain under half, and the rest has no known cause. From that table come the V and J calls and clone size; the DNA was used to work out D and trimming. The sample table holds about 58,000 clones, of which roughly 80% were seen once. Of the sample, 7.4% is held by the ten largest clones.

The receptor chain draws on TRBV21-1 and TRBJ1-3; the tabulated D call, TRBD1, remains unverified against the DNA. TRBV21-1 is tagged as a pseudogene. The sample was PBMCs, taken from a glioma patient whose treatment included an IDH1 peptide vaccine. The sequence derives from a woman aged 50 to 60 with glioma. The sequence in DNA is TGTGCCAGCAGCATCCCAGGGGGATCTACTGGAAACACCATATATTTT. This translates into CASSIPGGSTGNTIYF.